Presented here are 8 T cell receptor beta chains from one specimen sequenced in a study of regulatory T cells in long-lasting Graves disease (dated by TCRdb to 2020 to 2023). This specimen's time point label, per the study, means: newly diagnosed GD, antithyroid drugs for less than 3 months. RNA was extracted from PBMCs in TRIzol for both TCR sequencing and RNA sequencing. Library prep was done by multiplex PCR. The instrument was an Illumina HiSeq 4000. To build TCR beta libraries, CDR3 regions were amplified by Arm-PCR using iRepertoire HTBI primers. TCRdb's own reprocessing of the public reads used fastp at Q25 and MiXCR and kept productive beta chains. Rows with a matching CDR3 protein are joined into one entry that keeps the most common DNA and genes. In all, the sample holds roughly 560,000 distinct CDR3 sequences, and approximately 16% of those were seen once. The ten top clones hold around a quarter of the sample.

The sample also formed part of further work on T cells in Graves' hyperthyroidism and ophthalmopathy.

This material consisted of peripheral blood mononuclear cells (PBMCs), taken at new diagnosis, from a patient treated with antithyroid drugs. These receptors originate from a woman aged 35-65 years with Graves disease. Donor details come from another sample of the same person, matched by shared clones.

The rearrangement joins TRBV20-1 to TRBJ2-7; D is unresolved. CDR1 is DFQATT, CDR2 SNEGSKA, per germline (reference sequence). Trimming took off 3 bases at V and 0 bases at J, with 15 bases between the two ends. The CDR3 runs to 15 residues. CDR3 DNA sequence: TGCAGTGCTAGTAGGCCGGACCGCGGCTCCTACGAGCAGTACTTC. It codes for CSASRPDRGSYEQYF.

Written as DNA, the CDR3 is TGTGCCAGCAGCCAAAGGGGAGGGGGCGATGAGCAGTTCTTC. Amino acid sequence: CASSQRGGGDEQFF. The chain is built from TRBV25-1 and TRBJ2-1; D may match TRBD1 or TRBD2 (7 bases each). Trimming left V 6 bases short and J 8 bases short, with 17 bases between. CDR3 length equals 14 residues. Germline values: CDR1 MGHDK, CDR2 SYGVNS. The full variable domain, completed using reference TRBV25-1 and TRBJ2-1, is EADIYQTPRYLVIGTGKKITLECSQTMGHDKMYWYQQDPGMELHLIHYSYGVNSTEKGDLSSESTVSRIRTEHFPLTLESARPSHTSQYLCASSQRGGGDEQFFGPGTRLTVL.

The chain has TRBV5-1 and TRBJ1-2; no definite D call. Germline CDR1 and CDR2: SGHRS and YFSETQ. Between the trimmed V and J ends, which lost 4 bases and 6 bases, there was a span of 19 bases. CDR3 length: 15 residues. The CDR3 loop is CASSLTDGDLHGYTF. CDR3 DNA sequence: TGCGCCAGCAGCCTCACGGACGGAGACCTCCATGGCTACACCTTC.

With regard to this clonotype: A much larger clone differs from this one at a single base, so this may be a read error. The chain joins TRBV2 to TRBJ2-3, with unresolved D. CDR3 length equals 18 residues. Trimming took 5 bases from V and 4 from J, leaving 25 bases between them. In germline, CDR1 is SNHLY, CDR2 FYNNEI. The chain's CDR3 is CASSSSHAWAKGADTQYF. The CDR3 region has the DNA TGTGCCAGCAGTTCCTCCCACGCCTGGGCCAAGGGCGCAGATACGCAGTATTTT.

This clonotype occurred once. The CDR3 DNA sequence: TGTGCCAGCAGCCGAACCTCGATAGGGCCCCAGCATTTT. Its translation: CASSRTSIGPQHF. J is TRBJ1-5 and V is TRBV3-1; D is uncertain. V was cut by 4 bases and J by 9 bases, with 13 bases left in between. CDR1 LGHDT and CDR2 YNNKEL come from the germline V gene (reference sequence). The CDR3 extends over 13 amino acids.

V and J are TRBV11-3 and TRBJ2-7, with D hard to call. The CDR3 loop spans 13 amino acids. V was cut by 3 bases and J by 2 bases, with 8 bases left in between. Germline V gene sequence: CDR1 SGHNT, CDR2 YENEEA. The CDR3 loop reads CASSLSTPYEQYF. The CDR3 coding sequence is TGTGCCAGCAGCTTGAGCACCCCCTACGAGCAGTACTTC.

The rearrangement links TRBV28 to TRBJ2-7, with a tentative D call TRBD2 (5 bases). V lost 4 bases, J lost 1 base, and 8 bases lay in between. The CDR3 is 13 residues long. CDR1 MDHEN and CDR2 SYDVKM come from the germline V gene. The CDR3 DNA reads TGTGCCAGCAGTTCTAGGACTTCCTACGAGCAGTACTTC. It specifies CASSSRTSYEQYF.

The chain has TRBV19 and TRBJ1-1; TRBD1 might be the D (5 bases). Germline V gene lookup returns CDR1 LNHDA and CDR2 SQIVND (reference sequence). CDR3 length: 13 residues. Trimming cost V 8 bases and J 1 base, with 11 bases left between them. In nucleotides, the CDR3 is TGTGCCAGTCGGGGCGGATGGAACACTGAAGCTTTCTTT. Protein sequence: CASRGGWNTEAFF.